Listed here is a single TCR beta chain. Its antigen is as yet unknown. This sample also contains other DNA sequences that code for the same CDR3. The data are from a study of a mutant IDH1 vaccine in newly diagnosed glioma. The overall study: Beforehand, treatment had been radiotherapy, temozolomide, or both; the majority received both.

Profiling relied on immunoSEQ multiplex PCR, and the TCRdb table lists in-frame clones only, not all of them. This table has roughly 30,000 clones, approximately 78% appearing once. Time point noted: week 11, during vaccination. Doses consisted of 300 ug of mutant IDH1 20-mer peptide each, paired with topical imiquimod. The CDR3 totals 14 residues. V was cut by 5 bases and J by 1 base, with 10 bases left in between. Germline V gene lookup returns CDR1 MNHEY and CDR2 SMNVEV (reference sequence). This chain links TRBV27 with TRBJ2-3; D is uncertain. Sequences were derived from PBMCs, sampled from a glioma patient whose treatment included an IDH1 peptide vaccine. The receptor was derived from a man in his thirties or forties with glioma. The CDR3 bases are TGTGCCAGCAGTACCCGCGGACGCACAGATACGCAGTATTTT. Protein product: CASSTRGRTDTQYF.